This is a list of T cell receptor beta chains from one sample in a study of a mutant IDH1 vaccine in newly diagnosed glioma. For these TCRs, the target antigens are not known. The protocol was immunoSEQ multiplex PCR, while the TCRdb copy is restricted to in-frame clones and leaves out a portion. Found here are over 25,000 clones, approximately 90% of them singletons; the top ten hold around 3%. Material: peripheral blood mononuclear cells (PBMCs), obtained from a glioma patient whose treatment included an IDH1 peptide vaccine. The receptors come from a woman between 35 and 50 years old with glioma. Some clones in this sample may be carry-over from other donors' samples. Each CDR3 is given with its conserved first and last residue. Each record gives: V gene, D gene, clone size, J gene, CDR3 protein, CDR3 DNA. The D gene is left open where the match is weak. The size of a clone is reported for some rows only, either as once, few or many, or as a class for expanded clones.

V: TRBV29-1; D: TRBD1; size: .; J: TRBJ1-2; CDR3: CSAGQADYGYTF; DNA: TGCAGCGCCGGACAGGCGGACTATGGCTACACCTTC
V: TRBV6-1; D: TRBD1; size: .; J: TRBJ2-7; CDR3: CASSEGTGGSYEQYF; DNA: TGTGCCAGCAGTGAGGGGACAGGGGGCTCCTACGAGCAGTACTTC
V: TRBV5-7; D: TRBD1; size: once; J: TRBJ1-2; CDR3: CASSFNTFFPTGGGYTF; DNA: TGTGCCAGCAGCTTTAACACCTTTTTCCCGACAGGGGGAGGCTACACCTTC
V: TRBV10-3; D: .; size: .; J: TRBJ1-2; CDR3: CAIPGEGGDGYTF; DNA: TGTGCCATCCCGGGGGAGGGAGGCGATGGCTACACCTTC
V: TRBV6-5; D: TRBD1; size: .; J: TRBJ1-5; CDR3: CASRKTGGIQPQHF; DNA: TGTGCCAGCAGAAAAACAGGGGGGATTCAGCCCCAGCATTTT
V: TRBV25-1; D: .; size: .; J: TRBJ1-2; CDR3: CASSEYGSTYGYTF; DNA: TGTGCCAGCAGTGAATATGGGAGTACTTATGGCTACACCTTC
V: TRBV10-3; D: TRBD1; size: .; J: TRBJ1-5; CDR3: CAISEDRGVRAQHF; DNA: TGTGCCATCAGTGAGGACAGGGGTGTAAGGGCCCAGCATTTT
V: TRBV5-1; D: .; size: .; J: TRBJ2-2; CDR3: CASSLVGAAAGELFF; DNA: TGCGCCAGCAGCTTAGTGGGGGCGGCGGCCGGGGAGCTGTTTTTT
V: TRBV2; D: .; size: .; J: TRBJ2-1; CDR3: CASSFSYNEQFF; DNA: TGTGCCAGCAGTTTCTCCTACAATGAGCAGTTCTTC
V: TRBV19; D: .; size: .; J: TRBJ1-2; CDR3: CASHPPGGFGYTF; DNA: TGTGCCAGCCACCCCCCGGGGGGCTTTGGCTACACCTTC
V: TRBV28; D: .; size: few; J: TRBJ2-1; CDR3: CASSLYYLGQSNFYNEQFF; DNA: TGTGCCAGCAGTTTATACTACCTTGGACAGTCAAATTTCTACAATGAGCAGTTCTTC
V: TRBV2; D: .; size: .; J: TRBJ2-3; CDR3: CASSLSGVSTDTQYF; DNA: TGTGCCAGCAGTTTAAGCGGAGTTAGCACAGATACGCAGTATTTT
V: TRBV7-8; D: .; size: .; J: TRBJ1-2; CDR3: CASSTPEGRNYGYTF; DNA: TGTGCCAGCAGCACCCCTGAGGGACGTAACTATGGCTACACCTTC
V: TRBV5-1; D: .; size: .; J: TRBJ2-5; CDR3: CASGTGGGETQYF; DNA: TGCGCCAGCGGCACAGGGGGGGGAGAGACCCAGTACTTC
V: TRBV6-5; D: .; size: .; J: TRBJ2-6; CDR3: CASRGANVLTF; DNA: TGTGCCAGCAGGGGGGCCAACGTCCTGACTTTC
V: TRBV7-2; D: .; size: .; J: TRBJ2-7; CDR3: CASSPDRQSSLYEQYF; DNA: TGTGCCAGCAGCCCCGACCGACAGTCCTCCCTCTACGAGCAGTACTTC
V: TRBV7-3; D: .; size: .; J: TRBJ2-7; CDR3: CASSLGLGYEQYF; DNA: TGTGCCAGCAGCTTAGGGCTGGGCTACGAGCAGTACTTC
V: TRBV7-2; D: .; size: .; J: TRBJ2-2; CDR3: CASSGGFTGELFF; DNA: TGTGCCAGCAGCGGGGGGTTCACCGGGGAGCTGTTTTTT
V: TRBV5-4; D: .; size: .; J: TRBJ1-1; CDR3: CASSYETEAFF; DNA: TGTGCCAGCAGCTATGAAACTGAAGCTTTCTTT
V: TRBV2; D: TRBD1; size: .; J: TRBJ2-7; CDR3: CASSKSIPGTGSLEQYF; DNA: TGTGCCAGCAGTAAATCTATTCCCGGGACAGGGTCCCTCGAGCAGTACTTC
V: TRBV7-2; D: .; size: .; J: TRBJ2-5; CDR3: CASSLDWVQETQYF; DNA: TGTGCCAGCAGTTTGGACTGGGTCCAAGAGACCCAGTACTTC
V: TRBV7-9; D: .; size: once; J: TRBJ2-3; CDR3: CASSLILAWNTQYF; DNA: TGTGCCAGCAGCTTAATCTTAGCCTGGAATACGCAGTATTTT
V: TRBV18; D: .; size: .; J: TRBJ1-3; CDR3: CASSPGPGSAGNTIYF; DNA: TGTGCCAGCTCCCCTGGACCCGGTAGCGCTGGAAACACCATATATTTT
V: TRBV4-1; D: .; size: .; J: TRBJ2-7; CDR3: CASSQVVGGEGEQYF; DNA: TGCGCCAGCAGCCAAGTGGTGGGGGGCGAAGGCGAGCAGTACTTC
V: TRBV5-6; D: TRBD2; size: .; J: TRBJ2-1; CDR3: CASSLDTGTSGSPAQFF; DNA: TGTGCCAGCAGCTTGGACACCGGGACTAGCGGGAGTCCGGCGCAGTTCTTC
V: TRBV19; D: .; size: .; J: TRBJ1-3; CDR3: CASSRGFAFTSGNTIYF; DNA: TGTGCCAGTAGTAGAGGTTTCGCCTTTACCTCTGGAAACACCATATATTTT
V: TRBV5-1; D: TRBD1; size: .; J: TRBJ1-1; CDR3: CASTLGTGTEAFF; DNA: TGCGCCAGCACCCTCGGGACAGGGACTGAAGCTTTCTTT
V: TRBV29-1; D: TRBD1; size: .; J: TRBJ2-5; CDR3: CSVEDATGNQETQYF; DNA: TGCAGCGTTGAAGATGCGACAGGGAACCAAGAGACCCAGTACTTC
V: TRBV6-1; D: TRBD2; size: .; J: TRBJ2-3; CDR3: CASSELAGGPSTDTQYF; DNA: TGTGCCAGCAGTGAACTAGCGGGAGGGCCTAGCACAGATACGCAGTATTTT
V: TRBV28; D: .; size: .; J: TRBJ1-1; CDR3: CATLVLGHQNTEAFF; DNA: TGTGCCACCTTGGTATTAGGACATCAGAACACTGAAGCTTTCTTT
V: TRBV27; D: .; size: .; J: TRBJ2-1; CDR3: CASSIRLSSYNEQFF; DNA: TGTGCCAGCAGTATAAGACTGAGCTCCTACAATGAGCAGTTCTTC
V: TRBV27; D: TRBD2; size: .; J: TRBJ2-1; CDR3: CASRTRHGGAHEQFF; DNA: TGTGCCAGCAGGACCCGCCACGGGGGGGCCCATGAGCAGTTCTTC
V: TRBV10-3; D: .; size: .; J: TRBJ2-5; CDR3: CAVGAGKETQYF; DNA: TGTGCCGTCGGTGCAGGGAAAGAGACCCAGTACTTC
V: TRBV27; D: TRBD2; size: .; J: TRBJ2-1; CDR3: CASSSISGSVKNEQFF; DNA: TGTGCCAGCAGTTCGATTAGCGGGAGCGTTAAGAATGAGCAGTTCTTC
V: TRBV28; D: .; size: .; J: TRBJ2-1; CDR3: CASSTVLGSYNEQFF; DNA: TGTGCCAGCAGTACCGTCTTAGGATCCTACAATGAGCAGTTCTTC
V: TRBV6-5; D: .; size: .; J: TRBJ2-3; CDR3: CASSQRLGSTDTQYF; DNA: TGTGCCAGCAGCCAGCGACTAGGGAGCACAGATACGCAGTATTTT
V: TRBV6-6; D: .; size: .; J: TRBJ2-6; CDR3: CASSYPQLSGANVLTF; DNA: TGTGCCAGCAGTTATCCTCAGCTCTCTGGGGCCAACGTCCTGACTTTC